These T cell receptor beta chains were read from a single sample in a study of shared clonotypes between healthy human individuals. Clones were read by immunoSEQ multiplex PCR, and TCRdb kept only the in-frame ones, dropping some. This sample carries hundreds of thousands of clones, about 73% of them seen once, and the ten largest clones take about 10%. The sample consisted of memory CD4+ T cells sorted from blood. The receptors come from a man aged 25-45 years in good health. Each CDR3 is given with its conserved first and last residue. The D gene is left open where the match is weak. A row's size may be missing; if present it is once, few, many or a size class.

v_call	clone_size	d_call	j_call	cdr3_nt	cdr3_aa
TRBV7-2	NA	NA	TRBJ1-5	TGTGCCAGCAGCTTAAGGGTAGATCAGCCCCAGCATTTT	CASSLRVDQPQHF
TRBV6-1	NA	TRBD1	TRBJ1-5	TGTGCCAGCAGTGAAGCGGGACAGGGAATTCAGCCCCAGCATTTT	CASSEAGQGIQPQHF
TRBV7-8	NA	NA	TRBJ1-3	TGTGCCAGCAGCCCACACGGAAACACCATATATTTT	CASSPHGNTIYF
TRBV7-3	NA	TRBD1	TRBJ2-5	TGTGCCAGCAGCTTATCGGCCGGGACAGGGACCCAGTACTTC	CASSLSAGTGTQYF
TRBV10-2	NA	NA	TRBJ2-7	TGCGCCAGCAGTGAGTCAGGGTTGGGAAGCTACGAGCAGTACTTC	CASSESGLGSYEQYF
TRBV10-3	few	NA	TRBJ2-1	TGTGCCATCAGTGAGTCCCCCGACAATGAGCAGTTCTTC	CAISESPDNEQFF
TRBV19	once	NA	TRBJ1-5	TGTGCCAGTAGTATTTTCTTAAATCAGCCCCAGCATTTT	CASSIFLNQPQHF
TRBV19	few	NA	TRBJ2-1	TGTGCCAGTAGTATTTCCAGTCCACCCTACAATGAGCAGTTCTTC	CASSISSPPYNEQFF
TRBV14	NA	NA	TRBJ2-5	TGTGCCAGCAGCCAAGTGTTCAGTCTGGACTCTCATCAAGAGACCCAGTACTTC	CASSQVFSLDSHQETQYF
TRBV5-1	NA	TRBD1	TRBJ1-4	TGCGCCAGCAGCCAGGGGGACGTTAATGAAAAACTGTTTTTT	CASSQGDVNEKLFF
TRBV5-6	NA	NA	TRBJ2-2	TGTGCCAGCAGCTTGTGGGGTGTTCGCGTCGGGGAGCTGTTTTTT	CASSLWGVRVGELFF
TRBV7-9	NA	NA	TRBJ2-1	TGTGCCAGCAGCGCCCGGGGTGTCTCGAGCTCCTACAATGAGCAGTTCTTC	CASSARGVSSSYNEQFF
TRBV19	NA	NA	TRBJ2-7	TGTGCCAGTAAAAAGGGTTCCTACGAGCAGTACTTC	CASKKGSYEQYF
TRBV14	few	TRBD1	TRBJ2-7	TGTGCCAGCAGCCATCGGACCGGGACAGGGGGGTACGAGCAGTACTTC	CASSHRTGTGGYEQYF
TRBV28	NA	NA	TRBJ2-7	TGTGCCAGCAGTTTATCTAGGTACGAGCAGTACTTC	CASSLSRYEQYF